This is a list of T cell receptor beta chains from one sample in a study of regulatory T cells in long-lasting Graves disease. TCRdb independently ran MiXCR on the multiplex PCR reads; one entry per CDR3 protein. The sample carries about 450,000 distinct CDR3 sequences, 23% recorded once. The sequences come from peripheral blood mononuclear cells (PBMCs), collected when the disease was refractory, from a patient treated with antithyroid drugs. The receptors were sampled from a female donor with Graves disease. Each CDR3 is given with its conserved first and last residue.

J gene	V gene	CDR3 protein
TRBJ1-1	TRBV10-3	CAISEPTGKNTEAFF
TRBJ2-7	TRBV19	CASSPRGPLTYEQYF
TRBJ2-1	TRBV20-1	CSALVGSYNEQFF
TRBJ1-4	TRBV19	CASSISGTVYEKLFF
TRBJ2-3	TRBV2	CASTEGRADTQYF
TRBJ2-7	TRBV6-5	CASSYVVPLASFSYEQYF
TRBJ2-7	TRBV19	CASRVAGGTSYEQYF
TRBJ2-3	TRBV20-1	CSASLAGASDTQYF
TRBJ1-2	TRBV30	CAWSPGEANLNYGYTF
TRBJ1-2	TRBV20-1	CSARPTGNYGYTF
TRBJ1-6	TRBV20-1	CSARDLRGDNSPLHF
TRBJ1-6	TRBV30	CAWAPGTGGSSLHF
TRBJ1-2	TRBV2	CASSVRGGYTF
TRBJ2-5	TRBV7-8	CASSPGTRLETQYF
TRBJ2-2	TRBV29-1	CSVLAGLNTGELFF
TRBJ2-7	TRBV5-1	CASSAGFAGEGYEQYF
TRBJ2-5	TRBV30	CAWSRQIQETQYF
TRBJ2-1	TRBV5-1	CASSVWAGVRNEQFF
TRBJ2-1	TRBV19	CASSALAPSSYNEQFF
TRBJ1-5	TRBV12-3/TRBV12-4	CASRADGLNQPQHF
TRBJ2-2	TRBV28	CASRSDRGANTGELFF
TRBJ1-4	TRBV12-3/TRBV12-4	CASSGTGGGRHEKLFF
TRBJ1-1	TRBV5-1	CASSSILNTEAFF
TRBJ1-2	TRBV3-1	CASSQDFQGAGYTF
TRBJ1-4	TRBV3-1	CASSQGEGGHVKLFF
TRBJ1-2	TRBV7-2	CASSLARRGQEYGYTF
TRBJ2-1	TRBV29-1	CSVEGWGGVDNEQFF
TRBJ1-2	TRBV6-1	CASNGLVGSGYTF
TRBJ1-1	TRBV3-1	CASSRGTVTMNTEAFF
TRBJ1-5	TRBV7-9	CASSALGGDSNQPQHF
TRBJ1-5	TRBV5-1	CASSLGGTGNPNQPQHF
TRBJ1-3	TRBV10-3	CAISEQGSGNTIYF
TRBJ2-4	TRBV29-1	CSHLGGDIQYF
TRBJ2-1	TRBV2	CASSELGTSGMNNEQFF
TRBJ2-7	TRBV30	CASDYTRYEQYF
TRBJ2-7	TRBV7-7	CASSLAKGGEQYF
TRBJ1-4	TRBV28	CASSLTGMSEKLFF
TRBJ2-5	TRBV11-2	CASSPGPGTGTQYF
TRBJ2-7	TRBV7-2	CASSPPWTGGLTYEQYF
TRBJ1-4	TRBV10-3	CAISQSLDRLNEKLFF
TRBJ1-1	TRBV5-1	CASSSLTRGADTEAFF
TRBJ1-1	TRBV19	CASSLRILRVNTEAFF
TRBJ1-4	TRBV7-2	CASSFHGDNEKLFF
TRBJ1-2	TRBV19	CASSIPTGGRYGYTF
TRBJ2-7	TRBV20-1	CSARVGSYPYEQYF
TRBJ2-6	TRBV28	CASRGSGANVLTF
TRBJ1-1	TRBV12-5	CASGLNWGTEAFF
TRBJ1-1	TRBV25-1	CASRGSPLWTEAFF
TRBJ2-7	TRBV27	CASKLGQSSYEQYF
TRBJ2-2	TRBV29-1	CSVPLADTGELFF
TRBJ2-2	TRBV27	CASSRKVFPSGELFF
TRBJ1-2	TRBV3-1	CASSQGPTSGYGYTF
TRBJ2-3	TRBV2	CASSERGREVVTDTQYF
TRBJ2-7	TRBV18	CASSRDRDEQYF
TRBJ2-7	TRBV10-3	CAISSDRTHYEQYF